This passage covers 20 T cell receptor beta chains from one sample sequenced in a study of blood T cell repertoires in COVID-19. Produced via immunoSEQ multiplex PCR; TCRdb's table is partial and in-frame only. The repertoire consists of about 210,000 clones, with roughly 86% occurring once and the leading ten covering 1.5% to 2%. The sequencing input was peripheral blood. All receptors derive from a man younger than 35 with active or convalescent COVID-19.

This chain uses TRBV10-3 with TRBJ1-1, with a tentative D call TRBD1 (5 bases). The CDR3 runs 15 residues. In germline, CDR1 is ENHRY, CDR2 SYGVKD. V was cut by 4 bases and J by 1 base, with 13 bases left in between. As DNA, the CDR3 is TGTGCCATCAGTGGGGGACTCTCCCCGAACACTGAAGCTTTCTTT. The encoded protein is CAISGGLSPNTEAFF.

CDR3: CASGDGQNTEAFF. The CDR3 DNA reads TGTGCCAGCGGCGATGGGCAGAACACTGAAGCTTTCTTT. This chain joins TRBV28 and TRBJ1-1, with no clear D. V was pared by 8 bases and J by 1 base, with 11 bases between. Germline loops: CDR1 MDHEN, CDR2 SYDVKM. The CDR3 spans 13 residues. Full variable domain (remainder filled in from reference TRBV28 and TRBJ1-1): DVKVTQSSRYLVKRTGEKVFLECVQDMDHENMFWYRQDPGLGLRLIYFSYDVKMKEKGDIPEGYSVSREKKERFSLILESASTNQTSMYLCASGDGQNTEAFFGQGTRLTVV.

V is TRBV19 and J is TRBJ1-2; D gene unclear. Germline V gene data show CDR1 as LNHDA and CDR2 as SQIVND (reference sequence). Trimming removed 1 base at V and 4 bases at J, with 10 bases between. This CDR3 is built from 14 residues. CDR3 bases: TGTGCCAGTAGTATAGTAGGAGGGCCCTATGGCTACACCTTC. This translates into CASSIVGGPYGYTF.

J is TRBJ1-1 and V is TRBV5-1; 7 bases line up with TRBD1. The junction had 7 bases not matched to a gene; V was cut back by 4 bases and J by 7 bases. The CDR3 covers 13 residues. Germline loops: CDR1 SGHRS, CDR2 YFSETQ. The CDR3 DNA is TGCGCCAGCAGCGTGGGACAGACGAGTGAAGCTTTCTTT. Translated: CASSVGQTSEAFF.

The chain uses TRBV14 and TRBJ1-1; possible D gene TRBD1, 6 bases. Germline loops: CDR1 SGHDN, CDR2 FVKESK. This CDR3 has 15 residues. Trimming shortened V by 4 bases and J by 0 bases, and 12 bases separated the two germline ends. CDR3 in DNA: TGTGCCAGCAGCCCCAGGGGTCACATGAACACTGAAGCTTTCTTT. It codes for CASSPRGHMNTEAFF.

The chain uses TRBV9 and TRBJ1-1; possibly TRBD1 for D (5 bases). The CDR3 extends over 14 amino acids. V was trimmed by 4 bases and J by 7 bases, leaving 17 bases between them. The V gene's germline CDR1 is SGDLS and CDR2 YYNGEE. The CDR3 DNA reads TGTGCCAGCAGCCTTTCTCGGGACGGGGGTGAAGCTTTCTTT. Its translation is CASSLSRDGGEAFF.

The chain has TRBV7-9 and TRBJ2-5, with TRBD2 matching 8 bases. The CDR3 loop spans 16 amino acids. Unmatched junction bases numbered 9, after V lost 2 bases and J lost 4 bases. Germline CDR1 is SEHNR and CDR2 is FQNEAQ (reference sequence). In nucleotides, the CDR3 is TGTGCCAGCAGCTTACAGGTCGGGGGGGACGGAGAGACCCAGTACTTC. Its translation is CASSLQVGGDGETQYF.

The J gene is TRBJ2-7, the V gene TRBV6-5; D unresolved. This CDR3 is built from 14 residues. Germline assignment: CDR1 MNHEY and CDR2 SVGAGI. Trimming removed 7 bases from V and 2 bases from J, with 15 bases in between. The CDR3, as DNA: TGTGCCAGCAAGGAGCGTAGAGCCCCCTACGAGCAGTACTTC. Translating gives CASKERRAPYEQYF.

This chain joins TRBV5-4 and TRBJ2-7; TRBD1 might be the D (6 bases). V was cut by 1 base and J by 6 bases, with 14 bases left in between. The CDR3 spans 14 residues. Germline V gene data show CDR1 as SGHNT and CDR2 as YYREEE (reference sequence). CDR3 region: CASSLTGPSGEQYF. Here the CDR3 DNA reads TGTGCCAGCAGCTTGACAGGGCCCAGTGGCGAGCAGTACTTC.

V usage is TRBV6-5 and J usage is TRBJ2-7; 11 positions match TRBD2. The CDR3 consists of 14 residues. Trimming at V came to 6 bases and at J to 2 bases, leaving 3 bases not matched to a gene. Germline CDR1 reads MNHEY; CDR2 reads SVGAGI. The CDR3 region is CASRVSGGAYEQYF. CDR3 bases: TGTGCCAGCAGGGTTAGCGGGGGGGCCTACGAGCAGTACTTC.

This sequence joins TRBV29-1 and TRBJ1-1, with 7 bases aligning to TRBD1. V lost 6 bases and J lost 2; bases outside the gene matches: 12. Germline lookup yields CDR1 SQVTM and CDR2 ANQGSEA. The CDR3 is 15 residues long. The CDR3 spells CSVTRDRMKNTEAFF. CDR3 nucleotide sequence: TGCAGCGTCACCAGGGACAGAATGAAAAACACTGAAGCTTTCTTT.

The chain couples TRBV5-1 to TRBJ2-1; the match to TRBD2 covers 7 bases. Losses at the gene ends were 0 bases for V and 5 bases for J; bases not matched to a gene: 5. This CDR3 is built from 15 residues. Germline loops: CDR1 SGHRS, CDR2 YFSETQ. For the CDR3, the DNA is TGCGCCAGCAGCTTGGGTCCTAGCGGACACAATGAGCAGTTCTTC. Translation gives CASSLGPSGHNEQFF. The full variable domain, its missing parts supplied by reference TRBV5-1 and TRBJ2-1, is KAGVTQTPRYLIKTRGQQVTLSCSPISGHRSVSWYQQTPGQGLQFLFEYFSETQRNKGNFPGRFSGRQFSNSRSEMNVSTLELGDSALYLCASSLGPSGHNEQFFGPGTRLTVL.

V is TRBV3-1 (or the pseudogene TRBV3-2) and J is TRBJ1-6; D is uncertain. There are 19 residues in the CDR3. Trimming stripped 0 bases from V and 0 bases from J, with 15 bases between. Germline V gene lookup returns CDR1 LGHDT and CDR2 YNNKEL (reference sequence). The CDR3 loop is CASSQDWMEVSSYNSPLHF. CDR3 sequence (DNA): TGTGCCAGCAGCCAAGATTGGATGGAGGTTAGCTCCTATAATTCACCCCTCCACTTT.

The rearrangement uses TRBV2 and TRBJ1-4; D is undetermined. There are 16 residues in the CDR3. With 2 bases removed from V and 4 bases from J, the gap between germline ends came to 14 bases. CDR1 is SNHLY, CDR2 FYNNEI, per germline. CDR3 bases: TGTGCCAGCAGTGAAACCGTTGTAGCTTTTAATGAAAAACTGTTTTTT. It yields the protein CASSETVVAFNEKLFF.

This chain connects TRBV2 to TRBJ2-2, with TRBD2 matching 7 bases. Germline lookup yields CDR1 SNHLY and CDR2 FYNNEI. Trimming took 6 bases from V and 6 from J; bases not matched to a gene: 16. The CDR3 loop spans 17 amino acids. In DNA form, the CDR3 reads TGTGCCAGCAGAGATAAAGGGAGCGGGACGAAGCCCGGGGAGCTGTTTTTT. It codes for CASRDKGSGTKPGELFF.

CDR3 nucleotides: TGTGCCAGCAGTGAAGACCCGCGGTCCCAAAGAGGCTACACCTTC. Translated: CASSEDPRSQRGYTF. The V and J genes are TRBV6-1 and TRBJ1-2, with D unresolved. CDR3 length equals 15 residues. Germline CDR1 MNHNS, CDR2 SASEGT. Trimming removed 1 base from V and 8 bases from J, with 17 bases in between.

The rearrangement joins TRBV19 to TRBJ1-2; D not certain. Germline values: CDR1 LNHDA, CDR2 SQIVND (reference sequence). CDR3 size: 15 residues. Trimming removed 6 bases from V and 3 bases from J, with 17 bases in between. The CDR3, as DNA: TGTGCCAGTAGCCCGGCCCGCCCGGGGTACTATGGCTACACCTTC. Encoded protein: CASSPARPGYYGYTF.

The chain uses TRBV12-3 or TRBV12-4 and TRBJ1-1; D unresolved. Between the trimmed V and J ends, which lost 3 bases and 8 bases, there was a span of 13 bases. The CDR3 covers 13 residues. CDR3 DNA sequence: TGTGCCAGCAGTTTTAGCTCGGGAGCCGAAGCTTTCTTT. This encodes CASSFSSGAEAFF.

The J gene is TRBJ2-6, the V gene TRBV7-9, with 10 bases aligning to TRBD1. This CDR3 region has 15 residues. Germline V CDR1 and CDR2: SEHNR, FQNEAQ (reference sequence). V shed 8 bases, J shed 2 bases, and the junction held 3 bases outside the gene matches. The CDR3 loop is CASWDRGPGANVLTF. Here the CDR3 DNA reads TGTGCCAGCTGGGACAGGGGTCCTGGGGCCAACGTCCTGACTTTC.

This clone has a single count. The chain carries TRBV5-1 and TRBJ2-5; possibly TRBD2 for D (6 bases). CDR3 length: 14 amino acids. Trimming pared 0 bases from V and 1 base from J, leaving 7 bases between. Germline V gives CDR1 SGHRS, CDR2 YFSETQ. In nucleotides, the CDR3 is TGCGCCAGCAGCTTGGCACTAGCCCAAGAGACCCAGTACTTC. Translation gives CASSLALAQETQYF.